This T cell receptor (beta chain) was retrieved from a study of cytomegalovirus exposure and HLA in healthy donors. General observations from the study: Among TCR sequences, most were rare, though some public TCRs appeared in many donors.

This CDR3 spans 12 amino acids. The germline V and J ends were trimmed by 6 bases and 5 bases, with 11 bases remaining between them. Germline lookup yields CDR1 MDHEN and CDR2 SYDVKM. This clone was seen a few times. Its antigen remains unidentified. Donors were drawn from the approximately 130-subject validation cohort, separate from the approximately 700-subject first cohort. Sequencing was performed with immunoSEQ multiplex PCR; in TCRdb, only in-frame clones are kept and a portion is missing. The sample lists approximately 220,000 clones; just under 90% were seen once. This rearrangement joins TRBV28 to TRBJ2-7, with a weak D call TRBD1 (6 bases). The sequence derives from a man aged 18 to 30 in good health and CMV-seronegative. Sequencing was done on a sample of PBMCs. The CDR3 protein is CASRGAGDEQYF. Written as DNA, the CDR3 is TGTGCCAGCAGAGGGGCAGGGGACGAGCAGTACTTC.